This TCR beta chain was observed in a study of OX40 agonist ivuxolimab in advanced cancers. Profiling relied on immunoSEQ multiplex PCR, and the TCRdb table lists in-frame clones only, not all of them. The sample includes fewer than 35,000 clones, 74% seen only once; the top ten take 9.5% to 15%. The germline V gene encodes CDR1 LNHDA and CDR2 SQIVND (reference sequence). Losses at the gene ends were 8 bases for V and 4 bases for J; bases not matched to a gene: 14. The CDR3 loop spans 16 amino acids. The sequencing here drew on CD4+ or CD8+ T cells sorted from blood, taken in a trial of the OX40 agonist ivuxolimab. The TCR originated in an adult with an advanced solid tumor such as melanoma, head and neck, liver or kidney cancer. V usage is TRBV19 and J usage is TRBJ1-2; 9 nucleotides align to TRBD1. CDR3 sequence: CASATGGSTPLYGYTF. CDR3 bases: TGTGCCAGTGCTACAGGGGGCTCCACTCCTCTCTATGGCTACACCTTC.